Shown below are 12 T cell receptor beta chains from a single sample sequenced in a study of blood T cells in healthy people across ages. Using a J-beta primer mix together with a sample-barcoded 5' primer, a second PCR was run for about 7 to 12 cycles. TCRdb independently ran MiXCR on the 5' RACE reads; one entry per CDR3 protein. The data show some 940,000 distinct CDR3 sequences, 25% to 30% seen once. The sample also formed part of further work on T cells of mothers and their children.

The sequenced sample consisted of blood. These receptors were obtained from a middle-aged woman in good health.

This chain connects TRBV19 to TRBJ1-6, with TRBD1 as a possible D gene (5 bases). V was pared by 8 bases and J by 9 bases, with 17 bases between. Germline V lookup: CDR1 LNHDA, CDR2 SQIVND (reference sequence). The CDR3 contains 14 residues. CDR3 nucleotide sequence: TGTGCCAGTGCGGTGGGGCGGGATTCTTCACCCCTCCACTTT. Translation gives CASAVGRDSSPLHF.

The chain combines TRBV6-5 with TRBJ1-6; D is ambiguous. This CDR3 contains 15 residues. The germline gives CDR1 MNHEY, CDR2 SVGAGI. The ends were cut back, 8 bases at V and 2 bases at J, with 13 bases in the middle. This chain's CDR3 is CASSKLATYNSPLHF. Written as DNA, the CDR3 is TGTGCCAGCTCAAAGCTGGCCACCTATAATTCACCCCTCCACTTT.

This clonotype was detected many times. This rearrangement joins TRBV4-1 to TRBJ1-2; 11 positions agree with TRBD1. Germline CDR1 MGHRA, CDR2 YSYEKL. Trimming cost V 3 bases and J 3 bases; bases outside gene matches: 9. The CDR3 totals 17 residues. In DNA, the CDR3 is TGCGCCAGCAGCCAGCAGAGGACAGGGGGCGCAGACTATGGCTACACCTTC. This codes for CASSQQRTGGADYGYTF.

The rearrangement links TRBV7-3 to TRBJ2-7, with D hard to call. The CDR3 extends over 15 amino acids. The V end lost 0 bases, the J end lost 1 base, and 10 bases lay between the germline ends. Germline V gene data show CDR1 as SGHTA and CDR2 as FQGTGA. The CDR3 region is CASSLTKAGSYEQYF. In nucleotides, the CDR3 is TGTGCCAGCAGCTTAACGAAGGCAGGTTCCTACGAGCAGTACTTC. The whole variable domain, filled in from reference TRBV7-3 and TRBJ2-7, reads GAGVSQTPSNKVTEKGKYVELRCDPISGHTALYWYRQSLGQGPEFLIYFQGTGAADDSGLPNDRFFAVRPEGSVSTLKIQRTERGDSAVYLCASSLTKAGSYEQYFGPGTRLTVT.

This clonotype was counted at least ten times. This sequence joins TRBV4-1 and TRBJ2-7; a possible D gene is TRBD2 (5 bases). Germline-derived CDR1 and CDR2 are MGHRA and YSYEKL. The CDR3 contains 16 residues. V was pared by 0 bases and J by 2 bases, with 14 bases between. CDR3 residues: CASSQELAQNPYEQYF. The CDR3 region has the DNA TGCGCCAGCAGCCAAGAGTTAGCGCAGAACCCCTACGAGCAGTACTTC.

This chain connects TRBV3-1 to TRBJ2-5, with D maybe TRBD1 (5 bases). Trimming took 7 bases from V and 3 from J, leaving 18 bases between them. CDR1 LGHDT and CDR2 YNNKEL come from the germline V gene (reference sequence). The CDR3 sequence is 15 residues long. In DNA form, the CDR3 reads TGTGCCAGCACCCCCCAATACAGGTTAAAAGAGACCCAGTACTTC. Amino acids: CASTPQYRLKETQYF.

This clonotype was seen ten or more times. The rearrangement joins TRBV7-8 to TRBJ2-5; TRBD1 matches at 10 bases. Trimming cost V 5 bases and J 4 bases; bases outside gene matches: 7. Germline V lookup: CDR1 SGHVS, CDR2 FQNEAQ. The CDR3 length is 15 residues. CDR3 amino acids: CASSGTTGGGETQYF. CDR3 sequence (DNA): TGTGCCAGCAGCGGGACGACAGGGGGCGGAGAGACCCAGTACTTC.

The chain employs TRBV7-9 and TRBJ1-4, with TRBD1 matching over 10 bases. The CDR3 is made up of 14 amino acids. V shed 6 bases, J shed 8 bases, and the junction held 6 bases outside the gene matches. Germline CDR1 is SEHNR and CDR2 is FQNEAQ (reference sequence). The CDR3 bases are TGTGCCAGCAGACTAGGGACAGGGGTCGAAAAACTGTTTTTT. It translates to CASRLGTGVEKLFF.

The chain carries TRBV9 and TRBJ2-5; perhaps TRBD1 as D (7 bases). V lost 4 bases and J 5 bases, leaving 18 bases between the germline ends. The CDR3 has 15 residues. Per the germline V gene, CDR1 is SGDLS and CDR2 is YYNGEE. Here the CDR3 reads CASSPGQRASETQYF. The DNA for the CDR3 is TGTGCCAGCAGCCCGGGACAGCGGGCATCGGAGACCCAGTACTTC.

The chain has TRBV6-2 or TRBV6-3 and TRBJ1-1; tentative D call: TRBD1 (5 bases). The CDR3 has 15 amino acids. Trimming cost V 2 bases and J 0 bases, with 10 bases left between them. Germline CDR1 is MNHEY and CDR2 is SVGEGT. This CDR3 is CASSYVRGVNTEAFF. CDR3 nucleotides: TGTGCCAGCAGTTACGTCCGGGGGGTGAACACTGAAGCTTTCTTT.

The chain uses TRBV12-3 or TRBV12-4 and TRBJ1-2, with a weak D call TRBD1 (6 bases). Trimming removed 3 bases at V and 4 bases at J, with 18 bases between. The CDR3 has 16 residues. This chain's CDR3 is CASSFSPGATFYGYTF. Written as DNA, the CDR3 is TGTGCCAGCAGTTTTTCGCCAGGGGCAACCTTCTATGGCTACACCTTC.

This CDR3 reads CASSPSRQSSDTQYF. The CDR3 bases are TGTGCCAGTAGCCCAAGTAGACAGTCCTCAGATACGCAGTATTTT. The chain has TRBV9 and TRBJ2-3; D is perhaps TRBD1 (5 bases). Germline CDR1 is SGDLS and CDR2 is YYNGEE. This CDR3 has 15 amino acids. V was clipped by 8 bases and J by 4 bases, with 20 bases between them.